The 15 T cell receptor beta chains listed next were all sequenced from one sample in a study of blood T cell repertoires in COVID-19. TCRdb's copy holds only in-frame clones and misses some; the assay was immunoSEQ multiplex PCR. The repertoire holds some 50,000 clones, 70% to 90% seen once, with 1.6% in the top ten. The sequenced sample consisted of peripheral blood. The receptors come from a man aged 55-75 years with acute or convalescent COVID-19.

This clone was picked up one time. The gene calls are TRBV19 and TRBJ1-5, with TRBD1 as a possible D gene (5 bases). Germline-derived CDR1 and CDR2 are LNHDA and SQIVND (reference sequence). Trimming cost V 6 bases and J 4 bases, with 7 bases left between them. The CDR3 is 12 amino acids. CDR3 in amino acids: CASRDMNQPQHF. For the CDR3, the DNA is TGTGCCAGTAGGGACATGAATCAGCCCCAGCATTTT.

This chain links TRBV7-2 with TRBJ1-5; 7 bases fit TRBD1. CDR1 and CDR2 (germline): SGHTA, FQGNSA. The V and J ends lost 5 bases and 6 bases, in that order; junction bases with no gene match: 16. The CDR3 spans 17 residues. The CDR3 nucleotides are TGTGCCAGCAGCACAACAGGACTAACACCAGGGGGTCAGCCCCAGCATTTT. It codes for CASSTTGLTPGGQPQHF.

V and J are TRBV3-1 (or the pseudogene TRBV3-2) and TRBJ1-5, with 9 nucleotides matching TRBD1. The V gene's germline CDR1 is LGHDT and CDR2 YNNKEL (reference sequence). The CDR3 runs to 19 residues. Germline trimming cut 5 bases from V and 0 bases from J; bases unmatched to any gene: 14. As DNA, the CDR3 is TGTGCCAGCAGCTGTTCCCCGGGACAGGGTAGGTATAGCAATCAGCCCCAGCATTTT. Translation gives CASSCSPGQGRYSNQPQHF.

The rearrangement joins TRBV2 to TRBJ1-2, with 9 bases lining up with TRBD1. The germline gives CDR1 SNHLY, CDR2 FYNNEI. J lost 8 bases, V lost 6 bases, and 4 bases had no gene match. The CDR3 loop spans 12 amino acids. DNA of the CDR3: TGTGCCAGCAGGGGACAGGGTATGGGCTACACCTTC. It is translated as CASRGQGMGYTF.

The chain uses TRBV4-2 and TRBJ1-2; D uncertain. The V end was cut by 0 bases, the J end by 8 bases, with 13 bases between. This CDR3 has 14 residues. CDR1 is LGHNA, CDR2 YNFKEQ, per germline. CDR3 loop: CASSQDLPVRGYTF. CDR3 sequence (DNA): TGTGCCAGCAGCCAAGATCTTCCGGTTCGAGGCTACACCTTC.

The chain combines TRBV2 with TRBJ1-5; tentatively, D is TRBD1 (6 bases). Trimming took 2 bases from V and 4 from J, leaving 12 bases between them. Germline CDR1 reads SNHLY; CDR2 reads FYNNEI. The CDR3 is 15 residues long. This chain's CDR3 is CASSEKKGGNQPQHF. The DNA of the CDR3 is TGTGCCAGCAGTGAAAAGAAAGGGGGAAATCAGCCCCAGCATTTT.

The chain links TRBV21-1 to TRBJ2-1; TRBD2, the table's D call, lacks a check against the DNA. TRBV21-1 counts as a pseudogene. This CDR3 is built from 13 residues. For the CDR3, the DNA is TGTGCCAGCAGCAAAGATCTCGAGGGGGGGGAGTTCTTC. Its protein product is CASSKDLEGGEFF.

The chain uses TRBV6-6 and TRBJ2-5; D ambiguous. The CDR3 runs to 12 residues. Germline V gives CDR1 MNHNY, CDR2 SVGAGI (reference sequence). Trimming shortened V by 6 bases and J by 5 bases, and 10 bases separated the two germline ends. The CDR3 protein is CASRSIEETQYF. The CDR3, as DNA: TGTGCCAGCAGGAGCATAGAGGAGACCCAGTACTTC.

This clone was counted only a few times. The chain uses TRBV27 and TRBJ1-2; no clear D gene. CDR1 and CDR2 from the germline V gene are MNHEY and SMNVEV (reference sequence). V was cut by 6 bases and J by 4 bases, with 15 bases left in between. This CDR3 is built from 14 residues. The CDR3, as DNA: TGTGCCAGCAGCCTCTCTCGAGGGCCCTATGGCTACACCTTC. Amino acids: CASSLSRGPYGYTF.

Remarks on this clone: At one of its ends the junction is not consistent with the germline gene, which may arise from a read error. CDR3 amino acids: CASSLASGPNTGELFF. The DNA for the CDR3 is TGTGCCAGCAGCCTAGCTAGCGGACCGAACACCGGGGAGCTGTTTTTT. The V call is TRBV7-2, the J call TRBJ2-2, with TRBD2 matching over 7 bases. Germline CDR1 SGHTA, CDR2 FQGNSA. The length of the CDR3 is 16 residues.

This chain connects TRBV3-1 (or the pseudogene TRBV3-2) to TRBJ1-1; D gene ambiguous. V lost 0 bases and J 4 bases, leaving 6 bases between the germline ends. Germline V gives CDR1 LGHDT, CDR2 YNNKEL (reference sequence). This CDR3 has 13 amino acids. CDR3 region: CASSQDRITEAFF. As DNA, the CDR3 is TGTGCCAGCAGCCAAGACAGGATCACTGAAGCTTTCTTT.

The chain recombines TRBV30 with TRBJ2-4, with 7 bases aligning to TRBD1. The CDR3 extends over 14 amino acids. V was pared by 0 bases and J by 9 bases, with 8 bases of the junction left unmatched. Germline-derived CDR1 and CDR2 are GTSNPN and SVGIG (reference sequence). CDR3 in DNA: TGTGCCTGGAGTGTACGGGACAGATCGGGCATTCAGTACTTC. It specifies CAWSVRDRSGIQYF. The whole variable domain, remainder taken from reference TRBV30 and TRBJ2-4, is SQTIHQWPATLVQPVGSPLSLECTVEGTSNPNLYWYRQAAGRGLQLLFYSVGIGQISSEVPQNLSASRPQDRQFILSSKKLLLSDSGFYLCAWSVRDRSGIQYFGAGTRLSVL.

For the CDR3, the DNA is TGTGCCAGCAGTGAGGTTAGGGGGACAGGAGATTCACCCCTCCACTTT. Translated: CASSEVRGTGDSPLHF. The chain links TRBV2 to TRBJ1-6; TRBD1 agrees at 8 bases. The germline V gene has CDR1 SNHLY and CDR2 FYNNEI. The CDR3 spans 16 residues. V was clipped by 3 bases and J by 8 bases; unmatched bases: 9.

The gene calls are TRBV11-2 and TRBJ1-1, with D uncertain. V was shortened by 1 base and J by 5 bases, with 2 bases between the two germline ends. The CDR3 totals 11 residues. Germline lookup yields CDR1 SGHAT and CDR2 FQNNGV. This CDR3 reads CASSLATEAFF. CDR3 sequence (DNA): TGTGCCAGCAGCTTAGCGACTGAAGCTTTCTTT.

This clone occurred once. This chain links TRBV3-1 (or the pseudogene TRBV3-2) with TRBJ2-4; D uncertain. The CDR3 is made up of 17 amino acids. The germline CDR1 and CDR2 sequences are LGHDT and YNNKEL (reference sequence). V shed 5 bases and J shed 4 bases, with 21 bases lying between them. This chain's CDR3 is CASSSYGPIQRKNIQYF. The CDR3 region has the DNA TGTGCCAGCAGCTCCTACGGTCCCATTCAAAGAAAAAACATTCAGTACTTC.